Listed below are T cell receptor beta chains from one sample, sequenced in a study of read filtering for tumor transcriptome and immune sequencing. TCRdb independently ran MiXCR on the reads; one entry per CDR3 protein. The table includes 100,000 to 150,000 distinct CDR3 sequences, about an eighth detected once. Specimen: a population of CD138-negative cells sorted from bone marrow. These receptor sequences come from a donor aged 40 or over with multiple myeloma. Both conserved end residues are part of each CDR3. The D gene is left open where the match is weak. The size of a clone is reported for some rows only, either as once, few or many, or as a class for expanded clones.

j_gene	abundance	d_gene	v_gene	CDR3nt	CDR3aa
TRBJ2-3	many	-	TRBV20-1	TGCAGTGCTCCTCCCCCCCGAGGGGATACGCAGTATTTT	CSAPPPRGDTQYF
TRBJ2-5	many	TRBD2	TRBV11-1	TGTGCCAGCCGAGCGGGGGGCATCCAAGAGACCCAGTACTTC	CASRAGGIQETQYF
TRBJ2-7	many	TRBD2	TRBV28	TGTGCCAGCAGTTCATTAAGCGGGAGCCTCTACGAGCAGTACTTC	CASSSLSGSLYEQYF
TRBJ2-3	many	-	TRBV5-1	TGCGCCAGCAACATGGTTACCCCTAGCACAGATACGCAGTATTTT	CASNMVTPSTDTQYF
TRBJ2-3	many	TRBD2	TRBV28	TGTGCCAGCACTACAGCGGGAGGGCGGCAAGATACGCAGTATTTT	CASTTAGGRQDTQYF
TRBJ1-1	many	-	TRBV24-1	TGTGCCACGGTTGACAGAACGAACACTGAAGCTTTCTTT	CATVDRTNTEAFF
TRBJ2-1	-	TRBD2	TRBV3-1	TGTGCCAGCAGCTCCGGACTAGCGGCATACAATGAGCAGTTCTTC	CASSSGLAAYNEQFF
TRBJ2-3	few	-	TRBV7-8	TGTGCCAGCAGCTTAGGGAGTGGGGTACCAGATACGCAGTATTTT	CASSLGSGVPDTQYF
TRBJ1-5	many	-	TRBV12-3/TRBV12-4	TGTGCCAGCAGTTTAGTAGGGGTTAGCAATCAGCCCCAGCATTTT	CASSLVGVSNQPQHF
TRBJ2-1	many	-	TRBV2	TGTGCCAGCAGCCCCACAGGCAATGAGCAGTTCTTC	CASSPTGNEQFF
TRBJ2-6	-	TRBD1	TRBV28	TGTGCCATTGGACAGGGGGCGCAAGGGGCCAACGTCCTGACTTTC	CAIGQGAQGANVLTF
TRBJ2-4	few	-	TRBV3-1	TGTGCCAGCAGCCCCCCTCCTCGGGGCTTGGCCAAAAACATTCAGTACTTC	CASSPPPRGLAKNIQYF
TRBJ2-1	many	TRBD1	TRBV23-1	TGCGCCAGCAGTCGCCGGGACAGGGGGCTATACAATGAGCAGTTCTTC	CASSRRDRGLYNEQFF
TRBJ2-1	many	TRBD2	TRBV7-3	TGTGCCAGCAGCCCCTGGACTAGCGCCCCCAATGAGCAGTTCTTC	CASSPWTSAPNEQFF
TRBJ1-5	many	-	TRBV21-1	TGTGCCAGCAGCAAAGGTCGGGGGGAGGGCAATCAGCCCCAGCATTTT	CASSKGRGEGNQPQHF
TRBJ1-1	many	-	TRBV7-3	TGTGCCAGCAGCGTGCAGGGTAACACTGAAGCTTTCTTT	CASSVQGNTEAFF